The TCR beta chain described here comes from a study of control samples from healthy donors and cancer patients. Trimming cost V 2 bases and J 8 bases; bases outside gene matches: 13. The germline V gene encodes CDR1 SGHDT and CDR2 YYEEEE. The CDR3 runs 17 residues. Method: immunoSEQ multiplex PCR; TCRdb's copy keeps in-frame clones and lacks some. The sample has 63,000 or so clones, roughly nine tenths seen once. The sequence was obtained from a man aged 55 to 70 with colorectal cancer. J is TRBJ1-4 and V is TRBV5-6; 9 nucleotides line up with TRBD1. Material: PBMCs. In DNA, the CDR3 is TGTGCCAGCAGCTTTGGGACAGGGACATTTGCGGAGGAAAAACTGTTTTTT. Translated: CASSFGTGTFAEEKLFF.